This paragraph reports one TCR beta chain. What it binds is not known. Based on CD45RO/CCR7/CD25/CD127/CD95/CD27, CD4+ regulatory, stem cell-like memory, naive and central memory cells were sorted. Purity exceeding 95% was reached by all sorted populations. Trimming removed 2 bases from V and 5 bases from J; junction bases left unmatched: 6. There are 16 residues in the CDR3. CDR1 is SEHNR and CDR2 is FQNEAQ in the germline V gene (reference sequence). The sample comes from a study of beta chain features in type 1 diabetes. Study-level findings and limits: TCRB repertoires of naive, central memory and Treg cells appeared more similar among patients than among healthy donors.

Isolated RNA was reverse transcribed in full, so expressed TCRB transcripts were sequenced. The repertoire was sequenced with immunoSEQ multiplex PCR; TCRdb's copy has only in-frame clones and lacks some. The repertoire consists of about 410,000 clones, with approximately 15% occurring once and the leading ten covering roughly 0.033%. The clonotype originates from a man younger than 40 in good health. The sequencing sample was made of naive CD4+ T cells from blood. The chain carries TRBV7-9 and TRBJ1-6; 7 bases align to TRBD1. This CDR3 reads CASSLTTGLDNSPLHF. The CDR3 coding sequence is TGTGCCAGCAGCTTAACGACAGGGTTGGATAATTCACCCCTCCACTTT.